The 3 T cell receptor beta chains presented below share a single source sample, sequenced in a study of early T cells in non-severe SARS-CoV-2 infection. TCRdb passed the 5' RACE reads through MiXCR, listing each CDR3 protein once. The sample contains some 54,000 distinct CDR3 sequences, over 7.5% of which appear only once. The sample taken for sequencing was whole blood. All receptors derive from an adult who was a healthcare worker with PCR-confirmed SARS-CoV-2 infection or an uninfected control (not recorded which).

This clonotype was counted between two and nine times. The genes are TRBV29-1 and TRBJ2-3, with 13 positions matching TRBD2. The J segment lost 4 bases and the V segment lost 7 bases, leaving 8 bases of the junction unmatched. This CDR3 has 15 amino acids. Germline CDR1 reads SQVTM; CDR2 reads ANQGSEA. CDR3: CSALGLAGSPDTQYF. In DNA, the CDR3 is TGCAGCGCCCTGGGACTAGCGGGATCTCCAGATACGCAGTATTTT.

The sample holds a few counts of this clonotype. The J gene is TRBJ2-5, the V gene TRBV2; 8 nucleotides agree with TRBD1. The CDR3 is 14 residues long. Germline CDR1 SNHLY, CDR2 FYNNEI. V lost 6 bases to trimming and J lost 0 bases; unmatched junction nucleotides: 3. The CDR3 DNA follows: TGTGCCAGCAGCGGACAGGGCAACCAAGAGACCCAGTACTTC. Translating it yields CASSGQGNQETQYF.

This clonotype came up a few times. The V call is TRBV6-5, the J call TRBJ1-1; D not resolved. This CDR3 is built from 14 residues. V was trimmed by 6 bases and J by 5 bases, leaving 16 bases between them. CDR1 and CDR2 (germline): MNHEY, SVGAGI. The CDR3 spells CASSPSWLRTEAFF. The CDR3 region has the DNA TGTGCCAGCAGCCCGTCGTGGCTGCGGACTGAAGCTTTCTTT.